Below are 29 T cell receptor beta chains sequenced from a single sample in a study of T cell responses to AZD1222 COVID-19 vaccine. Some clones are missing from TCRdb's copy, which holds only in-frame ones; the method was immunoSEQ multiplex PCR. Of approximately 130,000 clones listed, approximately 80% were seen once; the top ten hold about 26%. This specimen consisted of peripheral blood, obtained 28 days after the second AZD1222 dose. These receptor sequences come from an adult who received the AZD1222 COVID-19 vaccine.

The V call is TRBV6-1, the J call TRBJ1-5; perhaps TRBD1 as D (6 bases). The CDR3 spans 18 residues. Trimming took 2 bases from V and 6 from J, leaving 23 bases between them. Germline V gene sequence: CDR1 MNHNS, CDR2 SASEGT. CDR3 protein: CASSERPGQLSTLQPQHF. CDR3 DNA sequence: TGTGCCAGCAGTGAACGCCCCGGACAGCTATCCACCCTTCAGCCCCAGCATTTT.

The chain employs TRBV5-4 and TRBJ1-4, with unresolved D. V shed 1 base and J shed 8 bases, with 9 bases lying between them. The CDR3 is 13 amino acids. Germline-derived CDR1 and CDR2 are SGHNT and YYREEE (reference sequence). The CDR3 DNA is TGTGCCAGCAGCTTGTCTGCCCAGGAAAAACTGTTTTTT. This codes for CASSLSAQEKLFF.

The chain couples TRBV5-8 to TRBJ1-4; 7 nucleotides agree with TRBD1. The CDR3 sequence is 14 residues long. The V and J ends lost 4 bases and 8 bases, in that order; junction bases with no gene match: 8. Germline CDR1 SGHTS, CDR2 YDEGEE. The CDR3 DNA follows: TGTGCCAGCAGCCGGGGACAGCATAAAGAAAAACTGTTTTTT. Translation: CASSRGQHKEKLFF.

The rearrangement joins TRBV6-5 to TRBJ1-3, with D possibly being TRBD1 (5 bases). The ends were cut back, 5 bases at V and 1 base at J, with 9 bases in the middle. CDR3 size: 14 residues. Per the germline V gene, CDR1 is MNHEY and CDR2 is SVGAGI. CDR3 bases: TGTGCCAGCAGTCCAGGGTATTCTGGAAACACCATATATTTT. Translating it yields CASSPGYSGNTIYF.

Only a few counts were recorded for this clone. The V call is TRBV5-4, the J call TRBJ1-1; D call uncertain. CDR3 length equals 11 residues. V was clipped by 2 bases and J by 7 bases, with 6 bases between them. Germline loops: CDR1 SGHNT, CDR2 YYREEE (reference sequence). The CDR3 DNA reads TGTGCCAGCAGCTTCGGGCTTGAAGCTTTCTTT. This encodes CASSFGLEAFF. The full variable domain, in which reference TRBV5-4 and TRBJ1-1 provide the parts outside the CDR3, is ETGVTQSPTHLIKTRGQQVTLRCSSQSGHNTVSWYQQALGQGPQFIFQYYREEENGRGNFPPRFSGLQFPNYSSELNVNALELDDSALYLCASSFGLEAFFGQGTRLTVV.

Comments on this clone: The same CDR3 is also encoded by other DNA sequences in this sample. The V call is TRBV15, the J call TRBJ2-7; D not resolved. Trimming removed 1 base from V and 1 base from J, with 5 bases in between. Germline CDR1 reads LNHNV; CDR2 reads YYDKDF (reference sequence). The CDR3 sequence is 13 residues long. CDR3 nucleotide sequence: TGTGCCACCAGCAGAGGGCGGTCCTACGAGCAGTACTTC. It yields the protein CATSRGRSYEQYF. Using reference TRBV15 and TRBJ2-7 for the parts outside the CDR3, the full variable domain is DAMVIQNPRYQVTQFGKPVTLSCSQTLNHNVMYWYQQKSSQAPKLLFHYYDKDFNNEADTPDNFQSRRPNTSFCFLDIRSPGLGDTAMYLCATSRGRSYEQYFGPGTRLTVT.

The CDR3 coding sequence is TGTGCCAGCAGCGGATTGGGACAGGGACGACACACCATATATTTT. It encodes CASSGLGQGRHTIYF. The rearrangement links TRBV9 to TRBJ1-3; 9 bases agree with TRBD1. There are 15 residues in the CDR3. Germline values: CDR1 SGDLS, CDR2 YYNGEE. V lost 3 bases to trimming and J lost 8 bases; unmatched junction nucleotides: 9.

The chain links TRBV5-6 to TRBJ2-3; D is perhaps TRBD1 (6 bases). CDR3 length: 15 residues. CDR1 is SGHDT, CDR2 YYEEEE, per germline. Deletions cut 4 bases from V and 0 bases from J, with 12 bases between. CDR3 residues: CASSRVGQSTDTQYF. In nucleotides, the CDR3 is TGTGCCAGCAGCCGAGTGGGACAAAGCACAGATACGCAGTATTTT.

The chain combines TRBV7-9 with TRBJ1-5, with D perhaps TRBD1 (6 bases). Trimming pared 5 bases from V and 7 bases from J, leaving 18 bases between. The CDR3 has 15 residues. Germline V CDR1 and CDR2: SEHNR, FQNEAQ (reference sequence). CDR3 bases: TGTGCCAGCAGCCCCTTAGGGGGGAGGGAGCAGCCCCAGCATTTT. This translates into CASSPLGGREQPQHF.

This chain uses TRBV10-1 with TRBJ2-7; 8 bases align to TRBD1. In germline, CDR1 is WNHNN, CDR2 SYGVQD (reference sequence). Trimming removed 0 bases from V and 6 bases from J; junction bases left unmatched: 7. The CDR3 is 15 residues long. As DNA, the CDR3 is TGCGCCAGCAGTGAGTCAGGGACAGGAGCCGCCGAGCAGTACTTC. It translates to CASSESGTGAAEQYF.

The genes are TRBV9 and TRBJ2-3; no clear D gene. CDR3 length: 14 residues. V lost 4 bases and J 2 bases, leaving 11 bases between the germline ends. Per the germline V gene, CDR1 is SGDLS and CDR2 is YYNGEE. This CDR3 reads CASSNHAHTDTQYF. The CDR3 DNA sequence: TGTGCCAGCAGCAATCACGCCCACACAGATACGCAGTATTTT.

J is TRBJ1-4 and V is TRBV27; TRBD1 matches at 7 bases. The ends lost 5 bases at V and 2 bases at J; junction bases unmatched: 5. CDR1 MNHEY and CDR2 SMNVEV come from the germline V gene (reference sequence). The CDR3 totals 15 residues. CDR3 in amino acids: CASSIQGLTNEKLFF. The DNA for the CDR3 is TGTGCCAGCAGTATACAGGGGTTGACTAATGAAAAACTGTTTTTT.

This sequence joins TRBV28 and TRBJ2-7; D remains ambiguous. The V gene's germline CDR1 is MDHEN and CDR2 SYDVKM. The V end lost 1 base, the J end lost 3 bases, and 13 bases lay between the germline ends. The length of the CDR3 is 15 residues. CDR3 region: CASSLFGGFIYEQYF. The CDR3 nucleotides are TGTGCCAGCAGTTTATTCGGCGGTTTCATCTACGAGCAGTACTTC.

The V call is TRBV6-6, the J call TRBJ1-5; unclear D gene. The CDR3 is 12 residues long. Trimming shortened V by 5 bases and J by 6 bases, and 8 bases separated the two germline ends. Germline values: CDR1 MNHNY, CDR2 SVGAGI (reference sequence). CDR3 DNA: TGTGCCAGCAGTGGTGGCGGTCAGCCCCAGCATTTT. Residues: CASSGGGQPQHF.

CDR3 coding DNA: TGTGCCAGTAGTACCGTAGGTGATTATGGCTACACCTTC. It translates to CASSTVGDYGYTF. This chain connects TRBV19 to TRBJ1-2; the D is unclear. CDR3 length equals 13 residues. CDR1 is LNHDA and CDR2 is SQIVND in the germline V gene (reference sequence). V was trimmed by 4 bases and J by 5 bases, leaving 11 bases between them.

The chain employs TRBV5-8 and TRBJ2-5, with TRBD1 matching over 10 bases. The CDR3 has 14 amino acids. The V and J ends lost 4 bases and 7 bases, in that order; junction bases with no gene match: 7. The germline V gene encodes CDR1 SGHTS and CDR2 YDEGEE. The chain's CDR3 is CASSLGQGQGTQYF. The DNA of the CDR3 is TGTGCCAGCAGCCTGGGACAGGGGCAGGGGACCCAGTACTTC.

On this clone: Its ends do not fully match the called genes, so a read error is possible. CDR3 bases: TGTGCCAGCAGTCCATACCAGGGGGTGCGTCGCTTC. Protein sequence: CASSPYQGVRRF. The chain carries TRBV28 and TRBJ1-2; 7 positions agree with TRBD1. From germline, CDR1 is MDHEN and CDR2 SYDVKM. The CDR3 has 12 amino acids.

V usage is TRBV7-9 and J usage is TRBJ1-5; no definite D call. The CDR3 contains 12 residues. The germline CDR1 and CDR2 sequences are SEHNR and FQNEAQ (reference sequence). V lost 4 bases to trimming and J lost 5 bases, with 6 bases between them. CDR3 sequence: CASSSTDQPQHF. The CDR3 nucleotides are TGTGCCAGCAGCTCTACGGATCAGCCCCAGCATTTT.

The V and J genes are TRBV5-4 and TRBJ2-1, with unresolved D. The CDR3 has 12 amino acids. The germline CDR1 and CDR2 sequences are SGHNT and YYREEE (reference sequence). V gave up 2 bases and J gave up 3 bases, with 3 bases separating them. For the CDR3, the DNA is TGTGCCAGCAGCTTAGACTACAATGAGCAGTTCTTC. Translation gives CASSLDYNEQFF.

The table lists this clone with a few counts. Other nucleotide sequences from this sample produce the same CDR3. The J gene is TRBJ2-3, the V gene TRBV7-2, with D possibly being TRBD1 or TRBD2 (6 bases each). The germline V gene encodes CDR1 SGHTA and CDR2 FQGNSA. V was pared by 0 bases and J by 2 bases, with 9 bases between. The CDR3 spans 15 residues. CDR3 residues: CASSLAGGPTDTQYF. In nucleotides, the CDR3 is TGTGCCAGCAGCTTAGCCGGGGGCCCCACAGATACGCAGTATTTT. Variable domain in full (rest from reference TRBV7-2 and TRBJ2-3): GAGVSQSPSNKVTEKGKDVELRCDPISGHTALYWYRQSLGQGLEFLIYFQGNSAPDKSGLPSDRFSAERTGGSVSTLTIQRTQQEDSAVYLCASSLAGGPTDTQYFGPGTRLTVL.

The chain carries TRBV19 and TRBJ1-1, with 7 bases fitting TRBD1. Germline V lookup: CDR1 LNHDA, CDR2 SQIVND (reference sequence). CDR3 size: 16 residues. After removal of 1 base from V and 7 bases from J, the junction contained 12 bases not matched to a gene. Here the CDR3 DNA reads TGTGCCAGTAGTATAGTAACCCCGCCAGGGGGTAATGAAGCTTTCTTT. Amino acid sequence: CASSIVTPPGGNEAFF. Complete variable domain (other parts from reference TRBV19 and TRBJ1-1): DGGITQSPKYLFRKEGQNVTLSCEQNLNHDAMYWYRQDPGQGLRLIYYSQIVNDFQKGDIAEGYSVSREKKESFPLTVTSAQKNPTAFYLCASSIVTPPGGNEAFFGQGTRLTVV.

The chain joins TRBV4-1 to TRBJ2-1, with TRBD2 identical over 10 bases. Trimming at V came to 4 bases and at J to 5 bases, leaving 20 bases not matched to a gene. Germline V gives CDR1 MGHRA, CDR2 YSYEKL. The CDR3 spans 20 residues. CDR3 loop: CASSLHPGTSVSRSNNEQFF. The CDR3 coding sequence is TGCGCCAGCAGCCTCCATCCCGGGACTAGCGTTAGTCGATCAAACAATGAGCAGTTCTTC.

V usage is TRBV4-1 and J usage is TRBJ2-2; 9 nucleotides agree with TRBD2. The CDR3 runs 15 residues. The germline gives CDR1 MGHRA, CDR2 YSYEKL. Trimming cost V 11 bases and J 5 bases; bases outside gene matches: 12. DNA of the CDR3: TGCGCCCCCAGCCGCGGGGGGGCCGGAACCGGGGAGCTGTTTTTT. Its translation: CAPSRGGAGTGELFF.

The chain combines TRBV7-8 with TRBJ1-1; D uncertain. V was shortened by 8 bases and J by 9 bases, with 22 bases between the two germline ends. This CDR3 has 14 amino acids. Germline lookup yields CDR1 SGHVS and CDR2 FQNEAQ. The CDR3 nucleotides read TGTGCCAGCGGCCCCATCGAAGTCCATCGGAAAGCTTTCTTT. It codes for CASGPIEVHRKAFF.

The V and J genes are TRBV14 and TRBJ2-3; D unclear. V gave up 1 base and J gave up 8 bases, with 13 bases separating them. CDR3 size: 14 residues. Germline CDR1 and CDR2: SGHDN and FVKESK. The DNA for the CDR3 is TGTGCCAGCAGCCAAGCGCCACCGACGGGTACGCAGTATTTT. As protein: CASSQAPPTGTQYF.

V usage is TRBV9 and J usage is TRBJ2-3; no definite D call. CDR3 length equals 15 residues. V shed 0 bases and J shed 5 bases, with 13 bases lying between them. Germline V CDR1 and CDR2: SGDLS, YYNGEE. The CDR3 protein is CASSVGGMGRDTQYF. In DNA, the CDR3 is TGTGCCAGCAGCGTAGGAGGAATGGGTCGAGATACGCAGTATTTT.

As concerns this clone: At one of its ends the junction is not consistent with the germline gene, which may arise from a read error. The chain joins TRBV7-7 to TRBJ1-1, with no clear D. This CDR3 has 13 amino acids. The germline gives CDR1 SSHAT, CDR2 FNYEAQ (reference sequence). The CDR3 sequence: CASSSDSNTEAFF. In DNA, the CDR3 is TGTGCTAGCAGCTCGGATTCGAACACTGAAGCTTTCTTT. The whole variable domain, filled in from reference TRBV7-7 and TRBJ1-1, reads GAGVSQSPRYKVTKRGQDVTLRCDPISSHATLYWYQQALGQGPEFLTYFNYEAQPDKSGLPSDRFSAERPEGSISTLTIQRTEQRDSAMYRCASSSDSNTEAFFGQGTRLTVV.

The rearrangement links TRBV2 to TRBJ2-3; weak D call: TRBD2 (7 bases). Germline values: CDR1 SNHLY, CDR2 FYNNEI. The CDR3 totals 13 residues. Trimming removed 8 bases from V and 7 bases from J, with 16 bases in between. The CDR3 coding sequence is TGTGCCAGCGGGCGGGGGCTACGGAATACGCAGTATTTT. It codes for CASGRGLRNTQYF. Complete variable domain (other parts from reference TRBV2 and TRBJ2-3): EPEVTQTPSHQVTQMGQEVILRCVPISNHLYFYWYRQILGQKVEFLVSFYNNEISEKSEIFDDQFSVERPDGSNFTLKIRSTKLEDSAMYFCASGRGLRNTQYFGPGTRLTVL.

V usage is TRBV6-5 and J usage is TRBJ1-5, with D unresolved. Trimming shortened V by 5 bases and J by 3 bases, and 5 bases separated the two germline ends. CDR1 is MNHEY, CDR2 SVGAGI, per germline. This CDR3 has 12 amino acids. The CDR3 reads CASSRINQPQHF. CDR3 in DNA: TGTGCCAGCAGTAGGATCAATCAGCCCCAGCATTTT.